What follows describes a single T cell receptor (beta chain). Researchers built TCR beta cDNA using 5'RACE template switching with UMIs. For each CDR3 protein, TCRdb gives one entry from its re-call of the 5' RACE reads, without DNA. The sample features approximately 150,000 distinct CDR3 sequences, with approximately 12% in its top ten. This entry is derived from a study of T cells expressing NK-cell markers. Germline values: CDR1 MNHEY, CDR2 SVGEGT. This CDR3 contains 20 residues. Sequencing was performed on blood T cells: a sorted CD56 or NKG2C T cell subset, CD4+ or CD8+ T cells, or bulk PBMC T cells (not recorded which). The rearrangement joins TRBV6-2 or TRBV6-3 to TRBJ1-5. The source is a man younger than 30 in good health. The CDR3 region is CASTDPGQGPQAYSNQPQHF.